This T cell receptor beta chain was identified during a study of neurological immune-mediated disorders. Study-wide context: A relapsing-remitting course was seen in most of the roughly 34 multiple sclerosis patients and a secondary progressive course in 3.

TCRdb re-derived calls from the 5' RACE reads in MiXCR, one entry per CDR3 protein. The sample includes 50,000 to 70,000 distinct CDR3 sequences, roughly 4.3% of them seen just once. This clonotype has at least ten counts. The TCR originated in a young man with multiple sclerosis. What was sequenced was PBMCs.

CDR3 in DNA: TGCAGTGCTATGAGGGGCACTGAAGCTTTCTTT. Translation gives CSAMRGTEAFF. The chain employs TRBV20-1 and TRBJ1-1; weak D call: TRBD1 (5 bases). Between the trimmed V and J ends, which lost 4 bases and 4 bases, there was a span of 7 bases. The CDR3 is made up of 11 amino acids. Germline V gives CDR1 DFQATT, CDR2 SNEGSKA (reference sequence).